This TCR beta chain was observed in a study of blood T cells in healthy people across ages. The V gene lost 0 bases and the J gene lost 6 bases, with 16 bases spanning the gap. CDR3 length: 15 amino acids. The germline V gene has CDR1 SGDLS and CDR2 YYNGEE. Study observations and caveats: The study lacked donor CMV status, which possibly confounded expanded clonotype changes. Older individuals had lower TCR beta diversity per million T cells (the decline was roughly linear).

Sample-barcoded 5' priming and a J-beta primer mix drove a second PCR of about 6 to 11 cycles. TCRdb re-called the 5' RACE reads with MiXCR, one entry per CDR3 protein. The sample has approximately 690,000 distinct CDR3 sequences; roughly two fifths are singletons. With regard to this clonotype: The target antigen is unknown.

Investigators took ten milliliters of peripheral blood from every donor. Sequenced material: blood. The gene calls are TRBV9 and TRBJ2-7; perhaps TRBD2 as D (6 bases). This clonotype was sampled from a man older than 75 in good health. CDR3 DNA sequence: TGTGCCAGCAGCGTAGGTAACGGGTGGGGGGTCGAGCAGTACTTC. Amino acids: CASSVGNGWGVEQYF.